Listed here is a single TCR beta chain. Looked up from germline, CDR1 is MGHDK and CDR2 is SYGVNS. This CDR3 has 15 residues. Trimming removed 4 bases at V and 0 bases at J, with 10 bases between. The data derive from a study of blood T cell repertoires in COVID-19. Whole-study context: The United States, Italy and Spain supplied acute and convalescent COVID-19 samples. Sources were T cells, B-cell-depleted T cells, or PBMCs; the material itself was cDNA or gDNA.

In the original processing: Reference gene primer amplification gave nucleated cell count estimates. Data came from immunoSEQ multiplex PCR; TCRdb stores just in-frame clones and leaves some out. V, J and clone size reflect that table, while D and trimming were determined from the DNA. The sample records just over 250,000 clones, about 91% being singletons. The chain carries TRBV25-1 and TRBJ2-1; weak D call: TRBD2 (6 bases). The TCR comes from a person under 35 with COVID-19, enrolled during active disease. The sample comprised peripheral blood. The CDR3 DNA sequence: TGTGCCAGCAGTGGCGGGGCGGCCTCCTACAATGAGCAGTTCTTC. This translates into CASSGGAASYNEQFF.